These 9 T cell receptor beta chains were sequenced from one sample in a study of OX40 agonist ivuxolimab in advanced cancers. Only in-frame clones appear in the TCRdb table, and some are missing; sequencing was by immunoSEQ multiplex PCR. The table shows about 38,000 clones, with 80% to 90% occurring only once. The sequenced sample was CD4+ or CD8+ T cells sorted from blood, obtained in a trial of the OX40 agonist ivuxolimab. The receptors derive from an adult with an advanced solid tumor such as melanoma, head and neck, liver or kidney cancer.

The V and J genes are TRBV19 and TRBJ2-1, with 8 bases lining up with TRBD2. The V gene's germline CDR1 is LNHDA and CDR2 SQIVND (reference sequence). J lost 6 bases, V lost 4 bases, and 14 bases had no gene match. This CDR3 is built from 17 residues. Here the CDR3 DNA reads TGTGCCAGTAGTAGCCTCACACGGGGCGGGGGGCCCAATGAGCAGTTCTTC. The encoded protein is CASSSLTRGGGPNEQFF.

The gene calls are TRBV18 and TRBJ2-5, with 8 bases identical to TRBD1. The germline V gene has CDR1 KGHSH and CDR2 LQKENI. Germline trimming cut 3 bases from V and 4 bases from J; bases unmatched to any gene: 4. The CDR3 consists of 14 residues. The CDR3 is CASSPQGAPETQYF. For the CDR3, the DNA is TGTGCCAGCTCACCCCAGGGGGCCCCAGAGACCCAGTACTTC.

The J gene is TRBJ2-7, the V gene TRBV10-1, with D possibly called TRBD1 or TRBD2 (5 bases each). The CDR3 is made up of 18 amino acids. Germline CDR1 and CDR2: WNHNN and SYGVQD (reference sequence). The V end lost 6 bases, the J end lost 0 bases, and 24 bases lay between the germline ends. In DNA form, the CDR3 reads TGCGCCAGCAGAGAACTCCCGGGGTGTGGGGGAATCTCCTACGAGCAGTACTTC. It is translated as CASRELPGCGGISYEQYF.

This chain links TRBV19 with TRBJ1-1, with 8 bases fitting TRBD1. This CDR3 is built from 12 residues. V was pared by 9 bases and J by 4 bases, with 4 bases of the junction left unmatched. Germline V lookup: CDR1 LNHDA, CDR2 SQIVND (reference sequence). CDR3: CASGTGGTEAFF. CDR3 sequence (DNA): TGTGCCAGCGGTACAGGGGGCACTGAAGCTTTCTTT.

V gene TRBV28 combines with J gene TRBJ1-6; D not certain. The germline gives CDR1 MDHEN, CDR2 SYDVKM. V was clipped by 8 bases and J by 9 bases, with 11 bases between them. The CDR3 runs to 12 residues. CDR3 protein: CASSLMGSPLHF. The CDR3 nucleotides are TGTGCCAGCTCGCTGATGGGTTCACCCCTCCACTTT.

The chain combines TRBV5-1 with TRBJ2-2; D gene ambiguous. Germline V gene sequence: CDR1 SGHRS, CDR2 YFSETQ. Between the trimmed V and J ends, which lost 4 bases and 2 bases, there was a span of 6 bases. The CDR3 consists of 13 residues. The CDR3 nucleotides are TGCGCCAGCAGCGACTTTAACACCGGGGAGCTGTTTTTT. Amino acids: CASSDFNTGELFF.

This sequence joins TRBV6-4 and TRBJ2-7; D is uncertain. This CDR3 is 14 amino acids long. V lost 7 bases, J lost 0 bases, and 13 bases lay in between. CDR1 is MRHNA and CDR2 is SNTAGT in the germline V gene. The CDR3 loop is CASTVKVSSYEQYF. The CDR3 nucleotides are TGTGCCAGCACCGTTAAGGTAAGCTCCTACGAGCAGTACTTC.

CDR3 residues: CASRPARLEAFF. CDR3 DNA sequence: TGTGCCAGCAGGCCGGCGCGGCTGGAAGCTTTCTTT. The gene calls are TRBV28 and TRBJ1-1; D unclear. This CDR3 has 12 amino acids. Germline CDR1 reads MDHEN; CDR2 reads SYDVKM. The V end was cut by 6 bases, the J end by 8 bases, with 13 bases between.

The rearrangement links TRBV4-1 to TRBJ1-2; D not resolved. The CDR3 spans 15 residues. Germline CDR1 and CDR2: MGHRA and YSYEKL. Trimming removed 4 bases at V and 2 bases at J, with 14 bases between. The CDR3 spells CASSPNSGPNYGYTF. DNA for the CDR3: TGCGCCAGCAGCCCAAACTCTGGGCCGAACTATGGCTACACCTTC.